These 2 T cell receptor beta chains came from one sample sequenced in a study of blood T cell repertoires in COVID-19. Assay used: immunoSEQ multiplex PCR; TCRdb lists only in-frame clones, some missing. The sample carries some 280,000 clones, around four fifths recorded once. Sequencing used peripheral blood. The receptors here all came from a woman in her forties or fifties with active or convalescent COVID-19.

About this clone: The DNA is left out, because the CDR3 cannot be placed on it with certainty; the CDR3 is given as TCRdb lists it. Other DNA sequences in the sample encode the same CDR3. This chain links TRBV27 with TRBJ1-1; the table's D call, TRBD1, was not checked against the DNA. A total of 15 residues make up the CDR3, ends included. Germline V CDR1 and CDR2: MNHEY, SMNVEV (reference sequence). The CDR3 loop is CASSSGQGFGTEAFF.

This clone was seen once. The rearrangement links TRBV5-6 to TRBJ2-6; tentatively, D is TRBD1 (6 bases). V gave up 3 bases and J gave up 4 bases, with 11 bases separating them. The CDR3 extends over 15 amino acids. CDR1 and CDR2 from the germline V gene are SGHDT and YYEEEE. The CDR3 coding sequence is TGTGCCAGCAGCTACACAGGGCGGGGGGCCAACGTCCTGACTTTC. Amino acids: CASSYTGRGANVLTF.